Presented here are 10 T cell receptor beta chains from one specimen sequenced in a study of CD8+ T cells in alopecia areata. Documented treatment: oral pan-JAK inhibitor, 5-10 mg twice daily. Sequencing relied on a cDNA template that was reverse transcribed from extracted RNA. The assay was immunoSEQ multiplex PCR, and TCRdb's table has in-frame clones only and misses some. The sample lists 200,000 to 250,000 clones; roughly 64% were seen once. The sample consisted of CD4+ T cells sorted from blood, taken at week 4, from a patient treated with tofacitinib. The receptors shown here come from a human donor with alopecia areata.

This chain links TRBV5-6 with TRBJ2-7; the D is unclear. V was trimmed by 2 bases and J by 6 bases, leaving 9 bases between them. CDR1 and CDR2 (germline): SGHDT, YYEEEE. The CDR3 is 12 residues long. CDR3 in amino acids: CASSFPVGEQYF. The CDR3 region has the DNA TGTGCCAGCAGCTTTCCCGTGGGCGAGCAGTACTTC.

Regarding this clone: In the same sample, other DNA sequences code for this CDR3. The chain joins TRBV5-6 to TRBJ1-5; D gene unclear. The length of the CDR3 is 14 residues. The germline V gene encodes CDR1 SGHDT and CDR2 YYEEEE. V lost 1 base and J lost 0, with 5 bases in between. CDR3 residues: CASSLRGSNQPQHF. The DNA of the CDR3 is TGTGCCAGCAGCTTGCGGGGTAGCAATCAGCCCCAGCATTTT. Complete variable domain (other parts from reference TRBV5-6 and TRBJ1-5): DAGVTQSPTHLIKTRGQQVTLRCSPKSGHDTVSWYQQALGQGPQFIFQYYEEEERQRGNFPDRFSGHQFPNYSSELNVNALLLGDSALYLCASSLRGSNQPQHFGDGTRLSIL.

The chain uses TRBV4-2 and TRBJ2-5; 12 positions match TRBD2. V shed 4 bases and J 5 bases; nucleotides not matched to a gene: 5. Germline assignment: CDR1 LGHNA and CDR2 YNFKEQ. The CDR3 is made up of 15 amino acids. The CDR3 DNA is TGTGCCAGCAGCCTTCGACTAGCGGGGGCGGAGACCCAGTACTTC. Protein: CASSLRLAGAETQYF.

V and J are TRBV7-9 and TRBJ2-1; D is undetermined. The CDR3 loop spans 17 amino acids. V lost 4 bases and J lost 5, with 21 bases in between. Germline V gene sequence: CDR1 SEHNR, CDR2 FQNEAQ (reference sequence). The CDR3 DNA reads TGTGCCAGCAGCTCGCCTCCCTGGGAAAGTCTTGACAATGAGCAGTTCTTC. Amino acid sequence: CASSSPPWESLDNEQFF.

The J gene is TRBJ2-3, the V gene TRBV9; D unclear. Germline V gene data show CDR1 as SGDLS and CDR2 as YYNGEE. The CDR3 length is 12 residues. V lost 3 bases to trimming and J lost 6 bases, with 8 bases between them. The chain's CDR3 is CASSGYPDTQYF. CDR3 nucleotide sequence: TGTGCCAGCAGCGGGTATCCGGATACGCAGTATTTT.

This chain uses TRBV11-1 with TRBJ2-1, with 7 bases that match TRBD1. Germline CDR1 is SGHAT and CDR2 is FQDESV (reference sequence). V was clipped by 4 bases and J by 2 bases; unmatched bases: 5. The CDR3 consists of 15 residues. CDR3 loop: CASSSFRGTYNEQFF. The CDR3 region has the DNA TGTGCCAGCAGCTCTTTCAGGGGGACCTACAATGAGCAGTTCTTC.

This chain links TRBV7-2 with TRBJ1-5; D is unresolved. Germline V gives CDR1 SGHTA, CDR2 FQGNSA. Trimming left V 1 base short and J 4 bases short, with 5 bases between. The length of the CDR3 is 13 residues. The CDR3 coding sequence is TGTGCCAGCAGCTTAGTGGGGAATCAGCCCCAGCATTTT. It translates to CASSLVGNQPQHF.

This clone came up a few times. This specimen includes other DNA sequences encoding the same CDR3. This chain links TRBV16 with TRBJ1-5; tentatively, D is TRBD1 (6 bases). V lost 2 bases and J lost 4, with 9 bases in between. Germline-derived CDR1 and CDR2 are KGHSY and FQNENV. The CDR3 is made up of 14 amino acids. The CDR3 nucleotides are TGTGCCAGCAGCCAAGGACAGATAAATCAGCCCCAGCATTTT. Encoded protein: CASSQGQINQPQHF.

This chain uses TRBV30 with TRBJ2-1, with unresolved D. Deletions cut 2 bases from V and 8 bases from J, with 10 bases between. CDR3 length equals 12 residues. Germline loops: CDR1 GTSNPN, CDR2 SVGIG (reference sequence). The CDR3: CAWSRRRDEQFF. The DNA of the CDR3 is TGTGCCTGGAGTCGGAGAAGGGATGAGCAGTTCTTC.

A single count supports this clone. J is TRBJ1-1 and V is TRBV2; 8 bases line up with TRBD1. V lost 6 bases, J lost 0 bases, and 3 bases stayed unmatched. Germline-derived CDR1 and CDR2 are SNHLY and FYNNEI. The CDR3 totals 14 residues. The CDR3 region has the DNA TGTGCCAGCAGCCAGGGACAGGTGAACACTGAAGCTTTCTTT. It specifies CASSQGQVNTEAFF.